These 22 T cell receptor beta chains share one sample of origin, sequenced in a study of identical twins. Each CDR3 protein is one row after TCRdb ran MiXCR on the 5' RACE reads. The profile shows some 1,700,000 distinct CDR3 sequences, about 32% of them singletons. Material: cord blood. Receptors were obtained from a newborn girl in good health.

This chain joins TRBV11-2 and TRBJ2-3; 8 positions match TRBD2. The V gene's germline CDR1 is SGHAT and CDR2 FQNNGV. V lost 6 bases, J lost 7 bases, and 15 bases stayed unmatched. The CDR3 runs 16 residues. Written as DNA, the CDR3 is TGTGCCAGCAGGCGTCCGGGACTAGGGTCTAATCATACGCAGTATTTT. Encoded protein: CASRRPGLGSNHTQYF.

This clonotype was seen a handful of times. This sequence joins TRBV9 and TRBJ1-2, with D possibly being TRBD1 (6 bases). In germline, CDR1 is SGDLS, CDR2 YYNGEE. CDR3 size: 16 residues. Trimming stripped 3 bases from V and 0 bases from J, with 15 bases between. Written as DNA, the CDR3 is TGTGCCAGCAGCGGACTAGGACAGAACTCTAACTATGGCTACACCTTC. Translation: CASSGLGQNSNYGYTF.

This clonotype was counted a few times. The chain carries TRBV5-1 and TRBJ2-3; D is ambiguous. The V end lost 2 bases, the J end lost 10 bases, and 14 bases lay between the germline ends. The CDR3 spans 13 residues. CDR1 is SGHRS, CDR2 YFSETQ, per germline. CDR3 residues: CASSFGQTEAQYF. CDR3 bases: TGCGCCAGCAGCTTTGGTCAGACCGAGGCGCAGTATTTT. The full variable domain, with the rest looked up from reference TRBV5-1 and TRBJ2-3, is KAGVTQTPRYLIKTRGQQVTLSCSPISGHRSVSWYQQTPGQGLQFLFEYFSETQRNKGNFPGRFSGRQFSNSRSEMNVSTLELGDSALYLCASSFGQTEAQYFGPGTRLTVL.

This clonotype was seen a single time. The chain uses TRBV10-3 and TRBJ1-1; TRBD1 agrees at 7 bases. The CDR3 extends over 15 amino acids. Germline V gene sequence: CDR1 ENHRY, CDR2 SYGVKD. With V trimmed by 3 bases and J by 0 bases, 4 bases remained unmatched. DNA of the CDR3: TGTGCCATCAGTGACGAGGGGGCGATGAACACTGAAGCTTTCTTT. Translating gives CAISDEGAMNTEAFF.

The rearrangement links TRBV20-1 to TRBJ1-1; 8 nucleotides match TRBD1. There are 13 residues in the CDR3. Germline loops: CDR1 DFQATT, CDR2 SNEGSKA (reference sequence). The DNA of the CDR3 is TGCAGGGCCGCCCAGGGGGCGAACACTGAAGCTTTCTTT. It specifies CRAAQGANTEAFF.

There are many counts of this clonotype. The V and J genes are TRBV6-6 and TRBJ2-5; the match to TRBD1 covers 7 bases. V was pared by 4 bases and J by 5 bases, with 10 bases of the junction left unmatched. This CDR3 region has 15 residues. The germline gives CDR1 MNHNY, CDR2 SVGAGI (reference sequence). This CDR3 reads CASSSLTGAGETQYF. DNA for the CDR3: TGTGCCAGCAGTTCTCTCACAGGGGCAGGGGAGACCCAGTACTTC.

In regard to this clonotype: A much larger clonotype is one base distant, so this may be a read error. The V and J genes are TRBV7-6 and TRBJ1-1; D call uncertain. Germline CDR1 reads SGHVS; CDR2 reads FNYEAQ. The CDR3 covers 14 residues. The CDR3: CASGLVPGNTEAFF. CDR3 sequence (DNA): TGTGCCAGCGGCTTAGTGCCTGGGAACACTGAAGCTTTCTTT.

The genes are TRBV20-1 and TRBJ2-3, with 9 positions matching TRBD2. Losses at the gene ends were 2 bases for V and 4 bases for J; bases not matched to a gene: 4. Germline V CDR1 and CDR2: DFQATT, SNEGSKA (reference sequence). The CDR3 extends over 14 amino acids. The CDR3 DNA follows: TGCAGTGCTAGACTCGGGACTAGCCCAGATACGCAGTATTTT. Amino acids: CSARLGTSPDTQYF.

This clonotype was seen a handful of times. The genes are TRBV20-1 and TRBJ1-4, with no clear D. Germline CDR1 reads DFQATT; CDR2 reads SNEGSKA (reference sequence). The V end lost 6 bases, the J end lost 7 bases, and 12 bases lay between the germline ends. CDR3 length: 12 amino acids. The CDR3 DNA is TGCAGTGCGCCTGATGAGGGTGAAAAACTGTTTTTT. It is translated as CSAPDEGEKLFF.

This rearrangement joins TRBV7-2 to TRBJ2-5; TRBD2 is a possible D gene (6 bases). This CDR3 contains 18 residues. Between the trimmed V and J ends, which lost 2 bases and 0 bases, there was a span of 19 bases. The germline CDR1 and CDR2 sequences are SGHTA and FQGNSA. The CDR3 region has the DNA TGTGCCAGCAGCTTAAGGCCTTATATCCGGGGGTACCAAGAGACCCAGTACTTC. This encodes CASSLRPYIRGYQETQYF.

This clonotype was picked up a small number of times. CDR3 DNA sequence: TGCAGTGCGCGACTAGCCAACACAGATACGCAGTATTTT. This gives the protein CSARLANTDTQYF. The gene calls are TRBV20-1 and TRBJ2-3; 7 bases are a match to TRBD2. The CDR3 consists of 13 residues. V dropped 6 bases and J dropped 2; count of bases not matched to a gene: 5. The V gene's germline CDR1 is DFQATT and CDR2 SNEGSKA (reference sequence).

This clonotype was picked up a small number of times. CDR3 nucleotide sequence: TGTGCCACCAAGGGTACAGGGGAGGACTATGGCTACACCTTC. The encoded protein is CATKGTGEDYGYTF. V is TRBV24-1 and J is TRBJ1-2; 7 bases line up with TRBD1. This CDR3 is built from 14 residues. The J segment lost 3 bases and the V segment lost 8 bases, leaving 8 bases of the junction unmatched. Germline loops: CDR1 KGHDR, CDR2 SFDVKD.

In this sample, this clonotype turned up a few times. The chain links TRBV7-9 to TRBJ2-1; perhaps TRBD2 as D (6 bases). The CDR3 loop spans 14 amino acids. V gave up 1 base and J gave up 6 bases, with 10 bases separating them. Germline V CDR1 and CDR2: SEHNR, FQNEAQ (reference sequence). The CDR3 DNA is TGTGCCAGCAGCTTAGGGACTAATCCCAATGAGCAGTTCTTC. Encoded protein: CASSLGTNPNEQFF.

The chain has TRBV5-1 and TRBJ2-5, with TRBD2 identical over 12 bases. V dropped 7 bases and J dropped 5; count of bases not matched to a gene: 9. CDR3 length: 15 residues. Germline V gene sequence: CDR1 SGHRS, CDR2 YFSETQ. DNA of the CDR3: TGCGCCAGCGGCCGACTAGCGGGGGCCGGGGAGACCCAGTACTTC. This codes for CASGRLAGAGETQYF.

A word on this clonotype: The junction and the germline gene differ at one end; a read error may be behind it. The chain has TRBV5-1 and TRBJ2-1; a weak D match, TRBD1 (5 bases). The CDR3 covers 15 residues. The germline V gene encodes CDR1 SGHRS and CDR2 YFSETQ. The CDR3, as DNA: TGCGCCGGCAGCTCCGCGCAGGGCCGGTACAATGAGCAGTTCTTC. The encoded protein is CAGSSAQGRYNEQFF.

V gene TRBV4-2 combines with J gene TRBJ2-4; TRBD2 aligns across 11 bases. The end of the DNA fits TRBJ2-7 better, so the J call may be wrong. The CDR3 has 16 residues. Germline CDR1 and CDR2: LGHNA and YNFKEQ. The chain's CDR3 is CASSHPLAGGLYEQYF. The CDR3 coding sequence is TGTGCCAGCAGCCATCCCCTAGCGGGAGGACTGTACGAGCAGTACTTC.

Of note for this clonotype: One end of the junction fails to match germline, which may point to a read error. V and J are TRBV5-1 and TRBJ2-1; D is undetermined. Germline assignment: CDR1 SGHRS and CDR2 YFSETQ. This CDR3 region has 14 residues. The DNA for the CDR3 is TGTGCCAGCAGCCCGAGAACCCTGAGAGGTGAGCAGTTCTTC. Translating it yields CASSPRTLRGEQFF.

The chain uses TRBV5-1 and TRBJ1-1; unclear D gene. The germline V and J ends were trimmed by 0 bases and 1 base, with 13 bases remaining between them. Germline-derived CDR1 and CDR2 are SGHRS and YFSETQ. This CDR3 contains 16 residues. CDR3 residues: CASSLERRQPNTEAFF. The CDR3 DNA follows: TGCGCCAGCAGCTTGGAGAGGCGACAACCGAACACTGAAGCTTTCTTT.

This clonotype was seen a few times. This chain joins TRBV7-9 and TRBJ1-4; 9 nucleotides line up with TRBD1. CDR1 SEHNR and CDR2 FQNEAQ come from the germline V gene (reference sequence). This CDR3 has 14 amino acids. V shed 7 bases, J shed 8 bases, and the junction held 8 bases outside the gene matches. CDR3 protein: CASNPGQGFEKLFF. The DNA of the CDR3 is TGTGCCAGCAATCCGGGACAGGGTTTCGAAAAACTGTTTTTT.

The V call is TRBV7-2, the J call TRBJ2-1; the D gene is possibly TRBD2 (5 bases). The length of the CDR3 is 14 residues. CDR1 is SGHTA, CDR2 FQGNSA, per germline. V dropped 1 base and J dropped 10 bases, with 14 bases sitting between them. Written as DNA, the CDR3 is TGTGCCAGCAGCTTAGTTTGGCCGCGAGGGGAGCAGTTCTTC. Encoded protein: CASSLVWPRGEQFF.

This clonotype was observed a few times. V gene TRBV15 combines with J gene TRBJ2-2, with 8 bases that match TRBD2. Germline CDR1 is LNHNV and CDR2 is YYDKDF (reference sequence). V trimming: 8 bases; J trimming: 2 bases; junction bases outside the gene matches: 4. This CDR3 is built from 14 residues. As DNA, the CDR3 is TGTGCCACCCGGGAGGGAACTAACACCGGGGAGCTGTTTTTT. This codes for CATREGTNTGELFF.

The sample holds a few counts of this clonotype. The gene calls are TRBV18 and TRBJ1-2; D gene unclear. This CDR3 is 17 amino acids long. The germline V and J ends were trimmed by 1 base and 2 bases, with 17 bases remaining between them. CDR1 and CDR2 (germline): KGHSH, LQKENI. CDR3 protein: CASSPLFPVRKNYGYTF. For the CDR3, the DNA is TGTGCCAGCTCACCACTATTCCCCGTTAGAAAGAACTATGGCTACACCTTC.